These T cell receptor beta chains were read from a single sample in a study of T cell responses to AZD1222 COVID-19 vaccine. TCRdb's table, derived via immunoSEQ multiplex PCR, lists solely in-frame clones and lacks some. This sample yields approximately 80,000 clones, of which more than 85% are seen a single time; approximately 30% belongs to the top ten. Source: peripheral blood, taken 28 days after the second AZD1222 dose. These receptors came from an adult who received the AZD1222 COVID-19 vaccine. CDR3s include the opening cysteine and the closing phenylalanine or tryptophan. A D gene is named only where the DNA matches it firmly. Clone size, where shown, is once, few, many, or a class for clones that have expanded.

>TRBJ1-2|-|few|TRBV9
TGTGCCAGCAGCGTAAGTCGGGCAAGCTATGGCTACACCTTC
CASSVSRASYGYTF
>TRBJ2-1|TRBD2|-|TRBV5-1
TGCGCCTCCTCAGCATCAATCGGACTAGCGGGATTCATGGCCGCCTACAATGAGCAGTTCTTC
CASSASIGLAGFMAAYNEQFF
>TRBJ2-2|-|-|TRBV6-6
TGTGCCAGCAGTCGCAGAACCATCTCCGTGGGCACCGGGGAGCTGTTTTTT
CASSRRTISVGTGELFF
>TRBJ1-5|TRBD1|-|TRBV2
TGTGCCAGCAGAGGACAGGGAAGAGATCAGCCCCAGCATTTT
CASRGQGRDQPQHF
>TRBJ1-1|-|-|TRBV7-2
TGTGCCAGCAGCTATAGGGGGGGATCGAACACTGAAGCTTTCTTT
CASSYRGGSNTEAFF
>TRBJ1-2|-|-|TRBV2
TGTGCCAGCAGTGAAAGGCAGGTCTATGGCTACACCTTC
CASSERQVYGYTF
>TRBJ2-5|TRBD2|once|TRBV5-4
TGTGCCAGCAGCGCACTAGCGGGGATAGAGACCCAGTACTTC
CASSALAGIETQYF
>TRBJ1-4|-|-|TRBV18
TGTGCCAGCTCACCAGCGAGGACTAATGAAAAACTGTTTTTT
CASSPARTNEKLFF
>TRBJ2-4|TRBD1|-|TRBV28
TGTGCCAGCAGCAGACAGGGACAGGCCAAAAACATTCAGTACTTC
CASSRQGQAKNIQYF
>TRBJ1-5|-|-|TRBV18
TGTGCCAGCTCACCATCTACGTCGGGGGACAATCAGCCCCAGCATTTT
CASSPSTSGDNQPQHF
>TRBJ1-2|-|-|TRBV29-1
TGCAGCGTTGTCTTTAACTATGGCTACACCTTC
CSVVFNYGYTF
>TRBJ2-7|-|-|TRBV3-1/TRBV3-2
TGTGCCAGCAGCCCGGGGACGGCCTACGAGCAGTACTTC
CASSPGTAYEQYF
>TRBJ2-5|-|-|TRBV28
TGTGCCAGCAGTTTAAGCGAGGGGCCCCCAGAGACCCAGTACTTC
CASSLSEGPPETQYF
>TRBJ1-1|-|-|TRBV5-4
TGTGCCAGCAGCTTGGAAGGGATTCGAGCCACTGAAGCTTTCTTT
CASSLEGIRATEAFF
>TRBJ1-1|TRBD1|-|TRBV28
TGTGCCAGCAGGCGTCAGGGGGCGAGGACTGAAGCTTTCTTT
CASRRQGARTEAFF
>TRBJ1-2|-|-|TRBV5-1
TGCGCCAGCAGCTTAAATCCCCAAAAGGACTATGGCTACACCTTC
CASSLNPQKDYGYTF
>TRBJ2-3|TRBD2|-|TRBV19
TGTGCCAGTAGTATTATACCGCGGGAGGGTCGCACAGATACGCAGTATTTT
CASSIIPREGRTDTQYF
>TRBJ1-1|TRBD1|-|TRBV9
TGTGCCAGCAACCAGGGGGCAAACACTGAAGCTTTCTTT
CASNQGANTEAFF
>TRBJ1-5|-|-|TRBV19
TGTGCCAGTAGTATAGTGGGGGGAAGCAATCAGCCCCAGCATTTT
CASSIVGGSNQPQHF
>TRBJ2-3|TRBD2|-|TRBV5-4
TGTGCCAGCAGCCAGCCGGGGGGTAGTGGTACAGATACGCAGTATTTT
CASSQPGGSGTDTQYF
>TRBJ2-1|-|-|TRBV11-3
TGTGCCAGCAGCTTAGGGGGACTCCTACCCTACAATGAGCAGTTCTTC
CASSLGGLLPYNEQFF
>TRBJ2-3|TRBD2|-|TRBV6-4
TGTGCCAGCAGTGACTCGAGCGGGGTAGGGTCGGATACGCAGTATTTT
CASSDSSGVGSDTQYF